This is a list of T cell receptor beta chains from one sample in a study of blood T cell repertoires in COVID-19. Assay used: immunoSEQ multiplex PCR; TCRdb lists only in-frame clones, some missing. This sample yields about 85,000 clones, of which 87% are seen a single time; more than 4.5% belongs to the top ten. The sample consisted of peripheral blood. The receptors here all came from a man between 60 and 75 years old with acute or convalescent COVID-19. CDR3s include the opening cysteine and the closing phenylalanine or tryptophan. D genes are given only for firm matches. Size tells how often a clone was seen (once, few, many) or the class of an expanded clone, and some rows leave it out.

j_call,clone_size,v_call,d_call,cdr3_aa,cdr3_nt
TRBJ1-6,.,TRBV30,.,CAWRSYRDSPLHF,TGTGCCTGGAGATCCTACAGGGATTCACCCCTCCACTTT
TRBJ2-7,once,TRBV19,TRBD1,CASSPRDRPLSYEQYF,TGTGCCAGTAGTCCCCGGGACAGGCCCCTCTCCTACGAGCAGTACTTC
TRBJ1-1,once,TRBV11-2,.,CASSLTVVGEGTEAFF,TGTGCCAGCAGCTTAACCGTGGTAGGGGAGGGCACTGAAGCTTTCTTT
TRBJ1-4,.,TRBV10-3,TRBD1,CAISGMQGADEKLFF,TGTGCCATCAGTGGAATGCAGGGGGCAGATGAAAAACTGTTTTTT
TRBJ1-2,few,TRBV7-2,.,CASSSVSNYGYTF,TGTGCCAGCAGTTCAGTGTCTAACTATGGCTACACCTTC
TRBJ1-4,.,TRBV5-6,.,CASSLVEINEKLFF,TGTGCCAGCAGCTTGGTCGAGATTAATGAAAAACTGTTTTTT
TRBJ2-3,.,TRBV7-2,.,CASSLGPDYTDTQYF,TGTGCCAGCAGCTTAGGTCCAGATTACACAGATACGCAGTATTTT
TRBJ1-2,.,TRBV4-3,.,CASSQDVWQASYGYTF,TGCGCCAGCAGCCAAGATGTTTGGCAGGCATCCTATGGCTACACCTTC
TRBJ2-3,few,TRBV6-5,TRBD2,CASTIAGGPTDTQYF,TGTGCCAGCACAATAGCGGGGGGGCCCACAGATACGCAGTATTTT
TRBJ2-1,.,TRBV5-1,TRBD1,CASSPDRGVDEQFF,TGCGCCAGCAGCCCTGACAGGGGGGTTGATGAGCAGTTCTTC
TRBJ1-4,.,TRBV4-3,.,CASSQERDEKLFF,TGCGCCAGCAGCCAAGAGAGGGATGAAAAACTGTTTTTT
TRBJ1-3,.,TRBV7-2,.,CASSSMGTSGNTIYF,TGTGCCAGCAGCTCCATGGGGACTTCTGGAAACACCATATATTTT
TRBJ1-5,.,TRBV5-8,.,CASSFSRGQPQHF,TGTGCCAGCAGCTTTTCACGGGGTCAGCCCCAGCATTTT
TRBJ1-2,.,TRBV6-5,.,CASRASGQSYGYTF,TGTGCCAGCAGAGCCTCTGGACAGTCCTATGGCTACACCTTC
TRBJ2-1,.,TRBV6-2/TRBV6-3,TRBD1,CASSPWTGDAYNEQFF,TGTGCCAGCAGTCCCTGGACAGGTGATGCCTACAATGAGCAGTTCTTC
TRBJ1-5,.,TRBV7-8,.,CASSSQGGQPQHF,TGTGCCAGCAGCTCCCAGGGTGGTCAGCCCCAGCATTTT
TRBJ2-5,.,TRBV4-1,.,CASSPVGGQETQYF,TGCGCCAGCAGCCCAGTGGGGGGCCAAGAGACCCAGTACTTC
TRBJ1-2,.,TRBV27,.,CASSPGGPANYGYTF,TGTGCCAGCAGTCCGGGGGGCCCAGCTAACTATGGCTACACCTTC
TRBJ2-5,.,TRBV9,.,CASSVGGVAGETQYF,TGTGCCAGCAGCGTAGGGGGGGTCGCGGGAGAGACCCAGTACTTC
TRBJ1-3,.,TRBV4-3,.,CASSQDFADSGNTIYF,TGCGCCAGCAGCCAAGATTTCGCAGACTCTGGAAACACCATATATTTT
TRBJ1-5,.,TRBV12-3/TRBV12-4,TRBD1,CASSQTGDQPQHF,TGTGCCAGCAGCCAGACAGGGGATCAGCCCCAGCATTTT
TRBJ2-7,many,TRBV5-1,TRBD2,CASSETSGLSSYEQYF,TGCGCCAGCAGCGAGACTAGCGGCCTTTCCTCCTACGAGCAGTACTTC
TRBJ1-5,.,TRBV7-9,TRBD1,CASSPQGVGNQPQHF,TGTGCCAGCAGCCCCCAGGGGGTGGGCAATCAGCCCCAGCATTTT
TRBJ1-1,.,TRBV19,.,CASSMEGGLNTEAFF,TGTGCCAGTAGTATGGAGGGAGGATTGAACACTGAAGCTTTCTTT
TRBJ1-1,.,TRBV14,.,CASSQESYPGHEAFF,TGTGCCAGCAGCCAAGAAAGTTATCCAGGACATGAAGCTTTCTTT